This TCR beta chain was recorded in a study of regulatory T cells in long-lasting Graves disease. iRepertoire HTBI primers and Arm-PCR of CDR3 regions built TCR beta libraries. TCRdb reprocessed the multiplex PCR reads via MiXCR and lists one record per CDR3 protein. The top ten hold approximately 25% of the sample, which has hundreds of thousands of distinct CDR3 sequences, about 16% seen once. Germline-derived CDR1 and CDR2 are MDHEN and SYDVKM. Unmatched junction bases numbered 2, after V lost 0 bases and J lost 7 bases. The CDR3 sequence is 13 residues long. There are a few counts of this clonotype. The sample's time point: newly diagnosed GD, antithyroid drugs for less than 3 months. Isolated PBMC RNA provided the starting material for the TCR library. The authors diagnosed Graves' disease using American Thyroid Association guidelines. These data were also filed under a second study, of T cells in Graves' hyperthyroidism and ophthalmopathy. This second study notes: In the first-round RT-PCR of the TCR CDR3, the HTBI primer set was used. Ophthalmopathy was identified by the model a median around 6.3 months ahead of onset.

The origin of this receptor is a woman aged 35-65 years with Graves disease. The chain links TRBV28 to TRBJ2-7; TRBD1 aligns across 8 bases. The sequencing used peripheral blood mononuclear cells (PBMCs), collected at new diagnosis, from a patient treated with antithyroid drugs. CDR3: CASSLWGQEEQYF. The DNA of the CDR3 is TGTGCCAGCAGTTTATGGGGACAGGAGGAGCAGTACTTC.